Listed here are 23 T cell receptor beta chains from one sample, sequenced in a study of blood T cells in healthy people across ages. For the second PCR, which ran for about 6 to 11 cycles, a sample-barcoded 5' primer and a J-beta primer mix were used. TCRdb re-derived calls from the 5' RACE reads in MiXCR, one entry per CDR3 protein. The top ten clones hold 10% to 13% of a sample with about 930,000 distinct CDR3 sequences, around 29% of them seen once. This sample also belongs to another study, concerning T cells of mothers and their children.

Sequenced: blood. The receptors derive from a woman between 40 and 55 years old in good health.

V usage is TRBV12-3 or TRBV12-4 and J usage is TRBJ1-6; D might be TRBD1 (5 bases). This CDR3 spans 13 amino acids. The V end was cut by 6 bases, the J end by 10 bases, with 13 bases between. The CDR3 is CASSRIRDSPLHF. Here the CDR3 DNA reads TGTGCCAGCAGCCGCATTAGGGACTCACCCCTCCACTTT.

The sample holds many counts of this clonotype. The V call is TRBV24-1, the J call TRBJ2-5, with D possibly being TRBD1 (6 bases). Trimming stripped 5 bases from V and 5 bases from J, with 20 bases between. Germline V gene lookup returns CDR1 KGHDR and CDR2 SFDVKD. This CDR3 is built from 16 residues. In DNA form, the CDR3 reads TGTGCCACCAGTGGGGGACATGGATCCGCCCGTGAGACCCAGTACTTC. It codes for CATSGGHGSARETQYF.

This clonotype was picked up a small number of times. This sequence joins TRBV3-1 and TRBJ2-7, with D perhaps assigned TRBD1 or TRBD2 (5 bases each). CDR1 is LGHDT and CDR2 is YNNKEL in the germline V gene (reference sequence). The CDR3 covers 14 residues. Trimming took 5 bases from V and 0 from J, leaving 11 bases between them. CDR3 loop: CASSIKGSSYEQYF. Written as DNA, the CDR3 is TGTGCCAGCAGCATCAAGGGGAGCTCCTACGAGCAGTACTTC.

In DNA, the CDR3 is TGTGCCAGCGGGACAGGCGCACCCCTCCACTTT. Protein: CASGTGAPLHF. The genes are TRBV6-5 and TRBJ1-6, with 8 bases identical to TRBD1. Per the germline V gene, CDR1 is MNHEY and CDR2 is SVGAGI. The CDR3 has 11 amino acids. The ends lost 8 bases at V and 11 bases at J; junction bases unmatched: 2.

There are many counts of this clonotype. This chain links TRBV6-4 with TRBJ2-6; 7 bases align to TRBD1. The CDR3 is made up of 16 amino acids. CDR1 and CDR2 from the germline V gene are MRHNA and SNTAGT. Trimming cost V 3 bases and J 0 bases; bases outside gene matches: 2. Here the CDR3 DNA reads TGTGCCAGCAGTGAAGGGACAGTCTCTGGGGCCAACGTCCTGACTTTC. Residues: CASSEGTVSGANVLTF.

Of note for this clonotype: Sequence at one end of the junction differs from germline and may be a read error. CDR3 DNA: TGCAGTGCTAGAGATTACAGGAGCTCCTACAATGTGCAGTTCTTC. Its translation: CSARDYRSSYNVQFF. The rearrangement uses TRBV20-1 and TRBJ2-1; D may be TRBD1 (5 bases). There are 15 residues in the CDR3. Germline CDR1 and CDR2: DFQATT and SNEGSKA (reference sequence).

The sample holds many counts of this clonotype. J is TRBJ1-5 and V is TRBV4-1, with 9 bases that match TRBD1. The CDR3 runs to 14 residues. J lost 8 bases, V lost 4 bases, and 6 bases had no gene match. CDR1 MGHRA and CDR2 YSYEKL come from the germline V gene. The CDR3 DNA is TGCGCCAGCAGCCCTGGGACAGGGTTGGAGCCCCAGCATTTT. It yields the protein CASSPGTGLEPQHF.

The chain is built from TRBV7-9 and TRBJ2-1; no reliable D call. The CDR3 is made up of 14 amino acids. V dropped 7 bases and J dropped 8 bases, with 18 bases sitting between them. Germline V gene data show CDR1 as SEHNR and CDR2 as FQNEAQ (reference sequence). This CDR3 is CASISGLGHDEQFF. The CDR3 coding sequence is TGTGCCAGCATCTCCGGATTAGGGCACGATGAGCAGTTCTTC.

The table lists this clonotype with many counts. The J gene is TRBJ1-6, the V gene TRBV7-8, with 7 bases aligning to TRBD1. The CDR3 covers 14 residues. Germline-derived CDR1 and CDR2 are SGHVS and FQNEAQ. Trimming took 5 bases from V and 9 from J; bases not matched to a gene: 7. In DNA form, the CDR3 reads TGTGCCAGCAGCCCTCGACAGGGCCCTTCACCCCTCCACTTT. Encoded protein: CASSPRQGPSPLHF.

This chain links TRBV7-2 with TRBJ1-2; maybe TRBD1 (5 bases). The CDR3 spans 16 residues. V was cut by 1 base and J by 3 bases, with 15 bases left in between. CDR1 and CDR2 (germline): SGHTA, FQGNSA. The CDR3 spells CASSLGGAGSDYGYTF. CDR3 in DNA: TGTGCCAGCAGCTTAGGGGGAGCAGGGAGTGACTATGGCTACACCTTC.

The CDR3 DNA sequence: TGTGCCAGCAGTTTAGCGTGGGCTAGCGGGGGACCAGATACGCAGTATTTT. This encodes CASSLAWASGGPDTQYF. The chain couples TRBV27 to TRBJ2-3; 10 bases align to TRBD2. Germline lookup yields CDR1 MNHEY and CDR2 SMNVEV (reference sequence). V dropped 2 bases and J dropped 4; count of bases not matched to a gene: 9. The CDR3 sequence is 17 residues long.

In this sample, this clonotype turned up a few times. CDR3 in amino acids: CSATRGPETQYF. The CDR3 DNA reads as TGCAGTGCTACAAGGGGGCCCGAGACCCAGTACTTC. The V and J genes are TRBV20-1 and TRBJ2-5; 7 bases line up with TRBD1. Germline CDR1 reads DFQATT; CDR2 reads SNEGSKA (reference sequence). V shed 4 bases, J shed 5 bases, and the junction held 4 bases outside the gene matches. The CDR3 runs 12 residues.

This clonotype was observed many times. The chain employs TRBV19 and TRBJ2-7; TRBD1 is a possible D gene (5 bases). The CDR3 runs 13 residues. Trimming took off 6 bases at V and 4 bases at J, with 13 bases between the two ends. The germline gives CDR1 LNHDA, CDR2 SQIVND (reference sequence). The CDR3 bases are TGTGCCAGTAGGCCGGGTCCAGGGTACGAGCAGTACTTC. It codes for CASRPGPGYEQYF.

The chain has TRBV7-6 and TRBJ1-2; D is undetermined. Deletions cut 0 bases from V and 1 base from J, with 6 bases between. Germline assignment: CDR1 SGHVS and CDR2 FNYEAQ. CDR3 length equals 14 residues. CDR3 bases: TGTGCCAGCAGCTTAGCGGCGGGTAACTATGGCTACACCTTC. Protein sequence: CASSLAAGNYGYTF. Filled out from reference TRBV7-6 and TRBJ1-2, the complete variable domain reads GAGVSQSPRYKVTKRGQDVALRCDPISGHVSLYWYRQALGQGPEFLTYFNYEAQQDKSGLPNDRFSAERPEGSISTLTIQRTEQRDSAMYRCASSLAAGNYGYTFGSGTRLTVV.

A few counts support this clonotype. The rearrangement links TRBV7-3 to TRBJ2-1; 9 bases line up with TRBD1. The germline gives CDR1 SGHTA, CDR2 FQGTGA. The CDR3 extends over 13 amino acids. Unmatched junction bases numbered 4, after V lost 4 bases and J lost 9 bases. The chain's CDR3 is CASSSGQGLEQFF. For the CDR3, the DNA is TGTGCCAGCAGCTCTGGACAGGGGCTTGAGCAGTTCTTC.

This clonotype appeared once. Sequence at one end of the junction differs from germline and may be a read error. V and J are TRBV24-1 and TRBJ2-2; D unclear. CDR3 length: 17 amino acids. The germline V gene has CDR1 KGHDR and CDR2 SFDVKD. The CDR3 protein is CAASEPPRLGNTGELFF. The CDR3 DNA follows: TGTGCCGCCAGTGAACCCCCCAGGCTCGGGAACACCGGGGAGCTGTTTTTT.

This CDR3 reads CASSLLGPRTGQSTDTQYF. In DNA form, the CDR3 reads TGCGCCAGCAGCTTGTTGGGCCCTCGCACGGGACAGAGCACAGATACGCAGTATTTT. The chain links TRBV5-1 to TRBJ2-3, with 7 nucleotides matching TRBD1. V shed 1 base and J 0 bases; nucleotides not matched to a gene: 14. The length of the CDR3 is 19 residues. Germline V gene data show CDR1 as SGHRS and CDR2 as YFSETQ. Combining the CDR3 with reference TRBV5-1 and TRBJ2-3 gives the whole variable domain KAGVTQTPRYLIKTRGQQVTLSCSPISGHRSVSWYQQTPGQGLQFLFEYFSETQRNKGNFPGRFSGRQFSNSRSEMNVSTLELGDSALYLCASSLLGPRTGQSTDTQYFGPGTRLTVL.

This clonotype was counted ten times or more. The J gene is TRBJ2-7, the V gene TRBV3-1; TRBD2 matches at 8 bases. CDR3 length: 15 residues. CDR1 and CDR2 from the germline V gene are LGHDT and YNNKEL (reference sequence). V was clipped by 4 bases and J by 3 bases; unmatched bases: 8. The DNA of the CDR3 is TGTGCCAGCAGCCCCTTAGGGACTAGGGGCTACGAGCAGTACTTC. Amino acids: CASSPLGTRGYEQYF.

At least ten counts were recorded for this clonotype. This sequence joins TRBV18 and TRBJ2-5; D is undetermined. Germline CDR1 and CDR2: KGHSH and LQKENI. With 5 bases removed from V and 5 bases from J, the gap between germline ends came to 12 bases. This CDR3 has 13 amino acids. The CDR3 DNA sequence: TGTGCCAGCTCATCGAGGTTGGGGGAGACCCAGTACTTC. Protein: CASSSRLGETQYF.

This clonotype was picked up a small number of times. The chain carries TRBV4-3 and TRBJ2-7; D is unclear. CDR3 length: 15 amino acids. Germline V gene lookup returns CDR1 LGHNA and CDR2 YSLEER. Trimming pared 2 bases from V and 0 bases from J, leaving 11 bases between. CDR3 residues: CASSQMSHSSYEQYF. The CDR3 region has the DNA TGCGCCAGCAGCCAAATGTCCCATAGCTCCTACGAGCAGTACTTC.

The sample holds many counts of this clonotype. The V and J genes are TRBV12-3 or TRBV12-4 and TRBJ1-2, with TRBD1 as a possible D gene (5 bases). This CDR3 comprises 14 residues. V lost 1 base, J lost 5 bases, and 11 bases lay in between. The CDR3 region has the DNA TGTGCCAGCAGTTTAGAGGCAGGGCGTTATGGCTACACCTTC. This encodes CASSLEAGRYGYTF.

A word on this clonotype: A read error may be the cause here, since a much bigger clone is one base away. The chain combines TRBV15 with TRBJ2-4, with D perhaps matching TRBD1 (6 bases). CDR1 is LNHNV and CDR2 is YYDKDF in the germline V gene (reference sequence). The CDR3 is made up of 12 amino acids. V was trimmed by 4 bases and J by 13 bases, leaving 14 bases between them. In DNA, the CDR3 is TGTGCCACCAGCATCCAGGGGAATGAGCAGTACTTC. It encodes CATSIQGNEQYF.

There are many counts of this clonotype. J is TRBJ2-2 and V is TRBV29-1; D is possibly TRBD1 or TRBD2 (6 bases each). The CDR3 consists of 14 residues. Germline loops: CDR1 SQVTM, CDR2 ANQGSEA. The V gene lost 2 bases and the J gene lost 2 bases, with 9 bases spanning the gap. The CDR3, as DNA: TGCAGCGTTGAATCCGGGGGCAACACCGGGGAGCTGTTTTTT. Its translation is CSVESGGNTGELFF.